This T cell receptor beta chain was recovered during a study of T cells in localized non-small cell lung cancer. Study-wide findings and caveats: Longer overall survival associated with higher blood T cell density; shorter survival with higher adjacent-lung clonality. There were a median roughly 60 of the top 100 tumor clones appearing in adjacent lung. Clonality of T cells reached its maximum in uninvolved adjacent lung, surpassing tumor. Sequencing covered just one tumor region, so heterogeneity cannot be ruled out.

CDR1 is MNHEY, CDR2 SVGAGI, per germline. The CDR3 runs 16 residues. Some clones are missing from TCRdb's copy, which holds only in-frame ones; the method was immunoSEQ multiplex PCR. In the table there are tens of thousands of clones, roughly nine tenths of which are singletons. In the case of this clone: Its antigen is currently unknown.

This receptor was identified in a male donor aged 60 or older with stage III squamous cell lung carcinoma. V usage is TRBV6-5 and J usage is TRBJ2-5; TRBD1 matches at 7 bases. The J call is uncertain, as TRBJ2-7 better fits the DNA end. Sample: peripheral blood, taken before any cancer treatment. CDR3 nucleotides: TGTGCCAGCAGTTACTCCCTAACCGGGACAGACTACGAGCAGTACTTC. This encodes CASSYSLTGTDYEQYF.